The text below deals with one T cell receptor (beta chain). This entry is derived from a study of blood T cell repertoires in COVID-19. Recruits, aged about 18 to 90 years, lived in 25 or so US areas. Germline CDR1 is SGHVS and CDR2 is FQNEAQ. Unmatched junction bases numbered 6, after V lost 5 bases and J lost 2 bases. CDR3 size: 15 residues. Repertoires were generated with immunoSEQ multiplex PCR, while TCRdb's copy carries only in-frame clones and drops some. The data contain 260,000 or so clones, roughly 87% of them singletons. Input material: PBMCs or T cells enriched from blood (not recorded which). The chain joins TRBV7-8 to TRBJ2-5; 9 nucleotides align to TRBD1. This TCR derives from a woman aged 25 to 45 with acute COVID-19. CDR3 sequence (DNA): TGTGCCAGCAGCGGGCCCGACAGGGGGCAAGAGACCCAGTACTTC. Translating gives CASSGPDRGQETQYF.